The sequence of this T cell receptor (beta chain) was determined in a study of cytotoxic CD8 clonotypes in ibrutinib-treated CLL. Data came from immunoSEQ multiplex PCR; TCRdb stores just in-frame clones and leaves some out. The table includes around 150,000 clones, about 80% detected once. J lost 6 bases, V lost 3 bases, and 12 bases had no gene match. Germline V lookup: CDR1 SGHRS, CDR2 YFSETQ. There are 16 residues in the CDR3. V usage is TRBV5-1 and J usage is TRBJ1-1, with 9 positions matching TRBD1. The sample consisted of PBMCs, taken after 12 months of ibrutinib treatment. This sequence originates from a human donor with chronic lymphocytic leukemia. CDR3 DNA sequence: TGCGCCAGCAGCTACCGACAAACAGGGGGCGCTTCTGAAGCTTTCTTT. Translating it yields CASSYRQTGGASEAFF.